The present TCR beta chain was sequenced within a study of T cells after yellow fever vaccination. Study-wide results and limits: Highly abundant clonotypes carried over from the bulk population could end up in FACS-sorted repertoires as contaminants. Weaker overall was a secondary response that nonetheless peaked faster, on day 5 versus 15. Among primary-vaccination clones, most reappeared after the booster, at 95% to 96% for CD4 and 88% for CD8.

On this clonotype itself: Its antigen is not identified.

V was cut by 2 bases and J by 7 bases, with 11 bases left in between. This CDR3 region has 14 residues. Conversion of TCR transcripts into cDNA relied on 5'RACE template switching, which added a universal primer site and UMIs. Each CDR3 protein gets one entry after TCRdb re-called the 5' RACE reads with MiXCR. The table includes 510,000 or so distinct CDR3 sequences, about 19% detected once. Sample: PBMCs, taken 15 days after the yellow fever booster vaccination. The V call is TRBV12-3 or TRBV12-4, the J call TRBJ2-2; no firm D call. This clonotype originated in a young man who received the YFV17D yellow fever vaccine. The CDR3 loop reads CASSLRTQGGELFF. CDR3 coding DNA: TGTGCCAGCAGTTTAAGGACCCAAGGCGGGGAGCTGTTTTTT.